The rows below give T cell receptor beta chains drawn from one sample of a study of OX40 agonist ivuxolimab in advanced cancers. Sequencing used immunoSEQ multiplex PCR; TCRdb keeps in-frame clones, though not all of them. The table has around 56,000 clones, roughly 82% seen once. The specimen comprised CD4+ or CD8+ T cells sorted from blood, sampled in a trial of the OX40 agonist ivuxolimab. The receptors shown here come from an adult with an advanced solid tumor such as melanoma, head and neck, liver or kidney cancer. The CDR3 runs from the conserved cysteine through the conserved F or W. The order of the fields is J gene, V gene, CDR3 length, clone size, D gene, CDR3 DNA, CDR3 protein. D genes are given only for firm matches. Where a row states a size, it is once, few, many or the class of an expanded clone; other rows omit it.

TRBJ1-1,TRBV30,13,.,.,TGTGCCTGGACCTACCGGGCCAACACTGAAGCTTTCTTT,CAWTYRANTEAFF
TRBJ2-2,TRBV7-2,15,.,TRBD2,TGTGCCAGCAGCCCGCTAGCGGGGGAGGCCGGGGAGCTGTTTTTT,CASSPLAGEAGELFF
TRBJ2-3,TRBV7-2,14,.,TRBD1,TGTGCCAGCAGCTTGGACAGGGGAACAGATACGCAGTATTTT,CASSLDRGTDTQYF
TRBJ2-1,TRBV9,18,.,TRBD2,TGTGCCAGCAGCGCCCCGGGACTAGCGGGAGAAAGGGCCAATGAGCAGTTCTTC,CASSAPGLAGERANEQFF
TRBJ1-1,TRBV7-2,12,few,.,TGTGCCAGCAGCTTAGCGGGGCTAGGAGCTTTCTTT,CASSLAGLGAFF
TRBJ2-2,TRBV19,14,.,TRBD2,TGTGCCAGTAAACGGCTAGCGGGCACCGGGGAGCTGTTTTTT,CASKRLAGTGELFF
TRBJ2-5,TRBV7-2,15,.,TRBD1,TGTGCCAGCAGCAAGGGACAGGGGATTCAAGAGACCCAGTACTTC,CASSKGQGIQETQYF
TRBJ2-7,TRBV7-2,15,.,.,TGTGCCAGCAGCTTAGTTAGTTCGGCTAGGGACGAGCAGTACTTC,CASSLVSSARDEQYF
TRBJ2-3,TRBV7-2,17,.,.,TGTGCCAGCAGCCCCCGGGCTAGCGCAATAAGCACAGATACGCAGTATTTT,CASSPRASAISTDTQYF
TRBJ2-6,TRBV7-2,18,.,.,TGTGCCAGCAGCTTAAAAAGTGCTCCCGACTCTGGGGCCAACGTCCTGACTTTC,CASSLKSAPDSGANVLTF
TRBJ1-3,TRBV15,15,.,.,TGTGCCACCAGCAGAGCACTTTTCTCTGGAAACACCATATATTTT,CATSRALFSGNTIYF
TRBJ2-7,TRBV6-5,14,.,.,TGTGCCAGCAATGCCAGGATCGTTACCTACGAGCAGTACTTC,CASNARIVTYEQYF
TRBJ2-1,TRBV6-6,16,.,TRBD1,TGTGCCAGCAGTTACCCTGACAGGGGCGCAGACAATGAGCAGTTCTTC,CASSYPDRGADNEQFF
TRBJ2-7,TRBV5-1,16,few,.,TGCGCCAGCAGCCGCCTCGGCGGCCAGGGGACCCACGAGCAGTACTTC,CASSRLGGQGTHEQYF
TRBJ2-5,TRBV7-3,13,.,TRBD1,TGTGCCAGCAGTTACGACAGGGCGGAGACCCAGTACTTC,CASSYDRAETQYF
TRBJ2-7,TRBV5-1,15,.,.,TGCGCCAGCAGCGCATGGGTAGGGGGATCCTACGAGCAGTACTTC,CASSAWVGGSYEQYF
TRBJ1-2,TRBV4-3,15,.,.,TGCGCCAGCAGCCATGAATTCGGGTCCAACTATGGCTACACCTTC,CASSHEFGSNYGYTF
TRBJ1-4,TRBV25-1,15,.,.,TGTGCCAGCAGTGAATGGGGGGGGTCTAATGAAAAACTGTTTTTT,CASSEWGGSNEKLFF
TRBJ2-2,TRBV7-2,12,once,.,TGTGCCAGCAGCCGGGACTTCGGGGAGCTGTTTTTT,CASSRDFGELFF
TRBJ2-5,TRBV11-3,16,.,TRBD1,TGTGCCAGCAGCTTAGCCGGGACAGGGGGACAAGAGACCCAGTACTTC,CASSLAGTGGQETQYF
TRBJ2-2,TRBV11-3,14,.,.,TGTGCCAGCAGCTTGGGACTTGGCACCGGGGAGCTGTTTTTT,CASSLGLGTGELFF
TRBJ1-2,TRBV28,13,.,.,TGTGCCAGCAGGAAGGGAGGAGGCTATGGCTACACCTTC,CASRKGGGYGYTF
TRBJ2-7,TRBV9,15,.,TRBD1,TGTGCCAGCAGCAGCGCCCCGGGACAGACCTACGAGCAGTACTTC,CASSSAPGQTYEQYF
TRBJ1-4,TRBV11-2,14,.,TRBD1,TGTGCCAGCAGCCAGACAGGGGTGGGCGAAAAACTGTTTTTT,CASSQTGVGEKLFF
TRBJ2-3,TRBV7-8,15,.,TRBD2,TGTGCCAGCAGCTTCTTAGCGGGAAGCACAGATACGCAGTATTTT,CASSFLAGSTDTQYF
TRBJ2-3,TRBV7-9,16,.,TRBD2,TGTGCCAGCACCCCCACCCTAGCGGGAGCTGGAGATACGCAGTATTTT,CASTPTLAGAGDTQYF
TRBJ1-5,TRBV7-2,18,.,TRBD1,TGTGCCAGCAGCCCTCAGGGGGGCCTCCGGGACCCCAAACAGCCCCAGCATTTT,CASSPQGGLRDPKQPQHF
TRBJ1-2,TRBV28,14,.,.,TGTGCCAGCAGTTTATTGCAGGGATCGACTGGCTACACCTTC,CASSLLQGSTGYTF
TRBJ1-5,TRBV4-2,13,.,.,TGTGCCAGCAGCCCAGGGAATCATCAGCCCCAGCATTTT,CASSPGNHQPQHF
TRBJ2-7,TRBV27,15,.,TRBD1,TGTGCCAGCAGTAGGACAGGGGCTGCTTCCTACGAGCAGTACTTC,CASSRTGAASYEQYF
TRBJ2-7,TRBV7-9,11,.,.,TGTGCCAGCAGCTCCCTCTACGAGCAGTACTTC,CASSSLYEQYF
TRBJ2-3,TRBV28,15,.,TRBD2,TGTGCCAGCAGCCCAACTAGCGGGAGTGTAGATACGCAGTATTTT,CASSPTSGSVDTQYF
TRBJ2-6,TRBV5-1,16,.,.,TGCGCCAGCAGCTTGGAGACACCCTCTGGGGCCAACGTCCTGACTTTC,CASSLETPSGANVLTF
TRBJ2-5,TRBV2,13,.,.,TGTGCCAGCAGGGAGGGGCTAGGGAGGACCCAGTACTTC,CASREGLGRTQYF
TRBJ2-2,TRBV6-5,13,.,.,TGTGCCAGCAGTTCCCTGGGGACCGGGGAGCTGTTTTTT,CASSSLGTGELFF
TRBJ2-3,TRBV28,15,.,TRBD2,TGTGCCAGCAGTTGGGCGGGGACTAGAACAGATACGCAGTATTTT,CASSWAGTRTDTQYF
TRBJ1-1,TRBV6-6,13,.,TRBD1,TGTGCCAGCAGGGGACAGGGGGAAACTGAAGCTTTCTTT,CASRGQGETEAFF
TRBJ2-1,TRBV6-6,15,.,TRBD2,TGTGCCAGCAGTTACTCGTGGGAGGGCCTAAATGAGCAGTTCTTC,CASSYSWEGLNEQFF
TRBJ2-5,TRBV18,14,.,.,TGTGCCAGCTGCCATACGGGGCTGCGGGAGACCCAGTACTTC,CASCHTGLRETQYF
TRBJ2-7,TRBV7-6,14,few,.,TGTGCCAGCAGCTTATCGGACGGAACCTACGAGCAGTACTTC,CASSLSDGTYEQYF
TRBJ1-2,TRBV11-3,13,.,.,TGTGCCAGCAGCTTCACAGGGTGCTATGGCTACACCTTC,CASSFTGCYGYTF
TRBJ2-3,TRBV7-2,17,once,TRBD2,TGTGCCAGCAGCCCCCGACTAGCGGGAGGGCACACAGATACGCAGTATTTT,CASSPRLAGGHTDTQYF
TRBJ1-5,TRBV29-1,15,.,TRBD1,TGCAGCGTTCTCGCGACAGGGTCGAGCAATCAGCCCCAGCATTTT,CSVLATGSSNQPQHF
TRBJ2-7,TRBV7-8,13,medium-sized,.,TGTGCCAGCAGCTTTTCTCGTTCCTACGAGCAGTACTTC,CASSFSRSYEQYF
TRBJ2-5,TRBV7-2,18,.,.,TGTGCCAGCAGCTCATCACCGGCTAGCGTCTCCCTTCTAGAGACCCAGTACTTC,CASSSSPASVSLLETQYF
TRBJ1-3,TRBV5-8,14,.,.,TGTGCCAGCAGCTTGCCCGCGGGTCGCAACACCATATATTTT,CASSLPAGRNTIYF
TRBJ1-1,TRBV19,16,.,.,TGTGCCAGTAGTATAGGGCTGGGGCAAATGAACACTGAAGCTTTCTTT,CASSIGLGQMNTEAFF
TRBJ1-5,TRBV2,15,.,TRBD1,TGTGTCAGCGGTGGACAGGGGATCAGGGGGCAGCCCCAGCATTTT,CVSGGQGIRGQPQHF
TRBJ2-2,TRBV2,15,.,TRBD2,TGTGCCACCGGGACTAGACCACGCGGCGCCGGGGAGCTGTTTTTT,CATGTRPRGAGELFF
TRBJ2-5,TRBV28,16,.,.,TGTGCCAGCAGTTTATGGGGCGCAGGGGCGCAAGAGACCCAGTACTTC,CASSLWGAGAQETQYF
TRBJ2-5,TRBV7-9,12,.,.,TGTGCCAGCAGCTCTTCAGGGGAGACCCAGTACTTC,CASSSSGETQYF
TRBJ2-1,TRBV27,18,.,TRBD2,TGTGCCAGCAGTTTTAGAGGCGGCCGACTAGCGGGAAGGAATGAGCAGTTCTTC,CASSFRGGRLAGRNEQFF
TRBJ2-6,TRBV28,18,.,.,TGTGCCAGCAGTTTATTAAGATCTTTGTTCTCTGGGGCCAACGTCCTGACTTTC,CASSLLRSLFSGANVLTF
TRBJ2-1,TRBV5-1,13,.,.,TGCGCCAGCAGCGAACCGGGGTATGTTGAGCAGTTCTTC,CASSEPGYVEQFF
TRBJ2-5,TRBV15,14,few,.,TGTGCCACCTATTTAATGGGGTCTCAAGAGACCCAGTACTTC,CATYLMGSQETQYF
TRBJ2-7,TRBV28,15,medium-sized,.,TGTGCCAGCAGTCATTACGACGTCAGGGACTACGAGCAGTACTTC,CASSHYDVRDYEQYF